These T cell receptor beta chains were read from a single sample in a study of T cells in pancreatic ductal adenocarcinoma. This table comes from immunoSEQ multiplex PCR, and its TCRdb copy is limited to in-frame clones, with some not included. The sample gives 25,000 to 35,000 clones, around nine tenths of which show up once; less than 2.5% is in the top ten. The sample comprised PBMCs. The receptors derive from a human donor with pancreatic ductal adenocarcinoma. CDR3s leave out the opening cysteine and the closing phenylalanine or tryptophan. Each record gives: J gene, V gene, CDR3 protein.

TRBJ1-4,TRBV21-1,ASGIRAPATNEKLF
TRBJ2-3,TRBV28,ASSFPSSGHSTDTQY
TRBJ2-5,TRBV7-9,ASSSGGPNQETQY
TRBJ2-5,TRBV12-5,ASGPVKGLKHQETQY
TRBJ1-1,TRBV5-1,ASSLIENTEAF
TRBJ2-7,TRBV28,ASSLPGSYEQY
TRBJ2-7,TRBV6-5,ASSYSGTETYEQY
TRBJ2-7,TRBV30,AWSVGGYEQY
TRBJ1-4,TRBV2,ASSWGQPNEKLF
TRBJ2-1,TRBV7-9,ASSLYAGDTDEQF
TRBJ2-2,TRBV7-8,ASSLGQGLNTGELF
TRBJ2-3,TRBV11-2,ASSFEGGGTDTQY
TRBJ2-7,TRBV18,ASSPPETYEQY
TRBJ2-7,TRBV28,ASSGVSYEQY
TRBJ2-5,TRBV7-9,ASSNRQGLQETQY
TRBJ2-7,TRBV19,ASKRFGTGGDEQY
TRBJ1-1,TRBV7-6,ASSFGPRYDTEAF